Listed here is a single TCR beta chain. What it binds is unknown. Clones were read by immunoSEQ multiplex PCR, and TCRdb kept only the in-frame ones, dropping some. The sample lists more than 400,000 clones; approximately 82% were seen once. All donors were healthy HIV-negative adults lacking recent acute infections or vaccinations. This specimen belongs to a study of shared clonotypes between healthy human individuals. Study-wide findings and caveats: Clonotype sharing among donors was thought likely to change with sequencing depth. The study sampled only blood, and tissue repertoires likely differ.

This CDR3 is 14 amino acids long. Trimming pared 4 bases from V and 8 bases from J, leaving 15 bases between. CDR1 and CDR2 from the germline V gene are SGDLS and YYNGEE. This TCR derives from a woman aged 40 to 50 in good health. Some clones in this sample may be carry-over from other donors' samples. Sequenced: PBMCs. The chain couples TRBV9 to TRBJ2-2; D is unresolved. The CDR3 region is CASSPNYGTGELFF. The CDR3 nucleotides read TGTGCCAGCAGCCCAAACTACGGAACAGGGGAGCTGTTTTTT.